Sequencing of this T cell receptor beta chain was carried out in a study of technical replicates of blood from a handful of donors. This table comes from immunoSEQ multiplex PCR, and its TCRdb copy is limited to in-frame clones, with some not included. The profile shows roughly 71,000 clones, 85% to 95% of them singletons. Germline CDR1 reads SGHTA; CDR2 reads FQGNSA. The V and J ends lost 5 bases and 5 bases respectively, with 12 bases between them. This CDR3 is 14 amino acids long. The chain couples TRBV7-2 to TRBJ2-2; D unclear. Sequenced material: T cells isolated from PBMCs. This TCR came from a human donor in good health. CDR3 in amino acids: CASSHSTATGELFF. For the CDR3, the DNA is TGTGCCAGCAGCCACAGCACGGCGACCGGGGAGCTGTTTTTT.